This entry lists 20 T cell receptor beta chains sequenced from one sample in a study of blood T cell repertoires in COVID-19. Method: immunoSEQ multiplex PCR; TCRdb's copy keeps in-frame clones and lacks some. Of 300,000 to 350,000 clones listed, 90% are singletons. Sequenced material: PBMCs or T cells enriched from blood (not recorded which). The receptors originated from a woman between 18 and 30 years old with acute COVID-19.

The chain employs TRBV4-1 and TRBJ1-4; 7 bases map to TRBD1. Germline CDR1 and CDR2: MGHRA and YSYEKL. Losses at the gene ends were 0 bases for V and 11 bases for J; bases not matched to a gene: 0. There are 12 residues in the CDR3. CDR3 nucleotides: TGCGCCAGCAGCCAAGAGACAGGGAAACTGTTTTTT. It yields the protein CASSQETGKLFF.

This rearrangement joins TRBV28 to TRBJ2-1; 7 bases align to TRBD2. From germline, CDR1 is MDHEN and CDR2 SYDVKM. The CDR3 is made up of 15 amino acids. With 3 bases clipped from V and 8 bases from J, the junction kept 10 bases outside the gene matches. CDR3: CASSFGEGPQDEQFF. The CDR3 nucleotides read TGTGCCAGCAGTTTCGGGGAGGGCCCTCAAGATGAGCAGTTCTTC.

This chain connects TRBV11-3 to TRBJ2-1; D remains unclear. Germline V lookup: CDR1 SGHNT, CDR2 YENEEA. V was shortened by 4 bases and J by 6 bases, with 10 bases between the two germline ends. This CDR3 has 13 amino acids. The CDR3 loop is CASSSSSSNEQFF. CDR3 nucleotide sequence: TGTGCCAGCAGCTCTTCGAGTAGCAATGAGCAGTTCTTC.

This clone was counted a few times. The chain recombines TRBV12-3 or TRBV12-4 with TRBJ2-2; possible D gene TRBD2, 6 bases. This CDR3 contains 12 residues. Trimming removed 10 bases from V and 6 bases from J, with 12 bases in between. Here the CDR3 DNA reads TGTGCCACCCGGACTAAACCCGGGGAGCTGTTTTTT. Translating it yields CATRTKPGELFF.

This chain uses TRBV19 with TRBJ1-2; D not certain. Trimming stripped 7 bases from V and 2 bases from J, with 8 bases between. The length of the CDR3 is 12 residues. Looked up from germline, CDR1 is LNHDA and CDR2 is SQIVND (reference sequence). The CDR3 protein is CASIGRNYGYTF. CDR3 nucleotides: TGTGCCAGTATAGGCAGGAACTATGGCTACACCTTC.

The chain is built from TRBV7-9 and TRBJ1-1; D gene unclear. V was trimmed by 2 bases and J by 1 base, leaving 20 bases between them. Germline V gene sequence: CDR1 SEHNR, CDR2 FQNEAQ (reference sequence). The CDR3 is 18 residues long. The CDR3 sequence: CASSLWPGRFLTNTEAFF. CDR3 coding DNA: TGTGCCAGCAGCTTATGGCCCGGCAGGTTTTTGACGAACACTGAAGCTTTCTTT.

This clone was seen once. The chain links TRBV7-9 to TRBJ1-2, with 8 bases identical to TRBD1. Germline trimming cut 0 bases from V and 2 bases from J; bases unmatched to any gene: 5. The length of the CDR3 is 16 residues. Germline lookup yields CDR1 SEHNR and CDR2 FQNEAQ (reference sequence). CDR3 sequence (DNA): TGTGCCAGCAGCTTAGCGGGACAGGATCACAACTATGGCTACACCTTC. It encodes CASSLAGQDHNYGYTF.

The rearrangement joins TRBV19 to TRBJ2-3, with TRBD2 matching over 14 bases. The CDR3 extends over 13 amino acids. Germline V gene sequence: CDR1 LNHDA, CDR2 SQIVND (reference sequence). V trimming: 10 bases; J trimming: 5 bases; junction bases outside the gene matches: 2. The CDR3 DNA reads as TGTGCCACCGGACTAGCGGGAGGAGATACGCAGTATTTT. Translation gives CATGLAGGDTQYF.

The count of this clone is one. V usage is TRBV2 and J usage is TRBJ1-5; 7 bases map to TRBD1. The CDR3 contains 15 residues. V lost 2 bases to trimming and J lost 2 bases; unmatched junction nucleotides: 3. Germline-derived CDR1 and CDR2 are SNHLY and FYNNEI. The CDR3 here is CASSERDSRNQPQHF. The CDR3 DNA sequence: TGTGCCAGCAGTGAAAGGGACAGTCGCAATCAGCCCCAGCATTTT.

The V gene is TRBV28, the J gene TRBJ1-1, with D possibly matching TRBD1 (6 bases). The CDR3 consists of 15 residues. V lost 2 bases and J 1 base, leaving 11 bases between the germline ends. Germline loops: CDR1 MDHEN, CDR2 SYDVKM. The CDR3 reads CASSLRGHWNTEAFF. Here the CDR3 DNA reads TGTGCCAGCAGTTTACGGGGACATTGGAACACTGAAGCTTTCTTT. Complete variable domain (other parts from reference TRBV28 and TRBJ1-1): DVKVTQSSRYLVKRTGEKVFLECVQDMDHENMFWYRQDPGLGLRLIYFSYDVKMKEKGDIPEGYSVSREKKERFSLILESASTNQTSMYLCASSLRGHWNTEAFFGQGTRLTVV.

This rearrangement joins TRBV7-2 to TRBJ1-3, with D tentatively TRBD1 (5 bases). Germline values: CDR1 SGHTA, CDR2 FQGNSA. V was shortened by 3 bases and J by 15 bases, with 15 bases between the two germline ends. The CDR3 is 12 amino acids. The CDR3 here is CASSFGPGGGYF. CDR3 sequence (DNA): TGTGCCAGCAGCTTTGGTCCCGGGGGAGGATATTTT.

This chain links TRBV29-1 with TRBJ2-3; maybe TRBD1 (6 bases). V was shortened by 8 bases and J by 2 bases, with 20 bases between the two germline ends. Germline lookup yields CDR1 SQVTM and CDR2 ANQGSEA. CDR3 length: 15 residues. The DNA of the CDR3 is TGCAGCACCACAGGCCCTCCAGGGGTCACAGATACGCAGTATTTT. This codes for CSTTGPPGVTDTQYF.

The V and J genes are TRBV10-1 and TRBJ2-1; 7 nucleotides align to TRBD1. The germline CDR1 and CDR2 sequences are WNHNN and SYGVQD (reference sequence). The CDR3 extends over 17 amino acids. The ends lost 5 bases at V and 0 bases at J; junction bases unmatched: 10. CDR3 nucleotides: TGCGCCAGCAGTCCAAGACAGGGACCGGCCTCCTACAATGAGCAGTTCTTC. As protein: CASSPRQGPASYNEQFF.

This clone was seen a handful of times. The V gene is TRBV29-1, the J gene TRBJ1-5, with D perhaps matching TRBD1 (5 bases). This CDR3 has 14 amino acids. The germline CDR1 and CDR2 sequences are SQVTM and ANQGSEA. V lost 3 bases and J 4 bases, leaving 13 bases between the germline ends. The CDR3 sequence: CSVDWEGWNQPQHF. CDR3 nucleotide sequence: TGCAGCGTTGATTGGGAGGGGTGGAATCAGCCCCAGCATTTT. Using reference TRBV29-1 and TRBJ1-5 for the parts outside the CDR3, the full variable domain is SAVISQKPSRDICQRGTSLTIQCQVDSQVTMMFWYRQQPGQSLTLIATANQGSEATYESGFVIDKFPISRPNLTFSTLTVSNMSPEDSSIYLCSVDWEGWNQPQHFGDGTRLSIL.

The CDR3 here is CASSVVPIPNGPLHF. In DNA, the CDR3 is TGTGCCAGCAGCGTAGTCCCCATCCCTAACGGACCCCTCCACTTT. The J gene is TRBJ1-6, the V gene TRBV9; D gene ambiguous. CDR1 and CDR2 (germline): SGDLS, YYNGEE. CDR3 length: 15 residues. Trimming cost V 0 bases and J 12 bases, with 16 bases left between them.

For the CDR3, the DNA is TGTGCCAGCAGCCTCGGTAGCGGGAGGAAAGATGAGCAGTTCTTC. Translating it yields CASSLGSGRKDEQFF. This chain uses TRBV5-5 with TRBJ2-1, with 10 bases aligning to TRBD2. CDR3 length: 15 amino acids. The V gene's germline CDR1 is SGHKS and CDR2 YYEKEE (reference sequence). V trimming: 4 bases; J trimming: 8 bases; junction bases outside the gene matches: 9.

The chain combines TRBV27 with TRBJ1-4; 10 positions agree with TRBD1. J gave up 8 bases and V 7 bases, and 10 bases lay outside the gene matches. The CDR3 extends over 15 amino acids. Germline V lookup: CDR1 MNHEY, CDR2 SMNVEV (reference sequence). As DNA, the CDR3 is TGTGCCAGCAAGGGGCTGACAGGGGGCTCGGAAAAACTGTTTTTT. Translation: CASKGLTGGSEKLFF.

This rearrangement joins TRBV7-9 to TRBJ1-2; TRBD1 agrees at 7 bases. Germline V gene data show CDR1 as SEHNR and CDR2 as FQNEAQ (reference sequence). Trimming took 2 bases from V and 1 from J; bases not matched to a gene: 10. The CDR3 length is 17 residues. The CDR3 nucleotides read TGTGCCAGCAGCTTATCCTCCACAGGGGCGAGTAACTATGGCTACACCTTC. Translated: CASSLSSTGASNYGYTF.

The V gene is TRBV5-3, the J gene TRBJ2-1, with D perhaps matching TRBD2 (5 bases). TRBV5-3 is treated as an ORF (open reading frame) with a function not yet certain. The CDR3 is made up of 17 amino acids. With 4 bases removed from V and 3 bases from J, the gap between germline ends came to 20 bases. DNA of the CDR3: TGTGCCAGAAGCCTCTCCGGTCCCAGCGGCAGCTACAATGAGCAGTTCTTC. Translation gives CARSLSGPSGSYNEQFF.

The chain links TRBV6-4 to TRBJ2-1; D is perhaps TRBD2 (5 bases). The CDR3 runs 15 residues. V lost 3 bases, J lost 4 bases, and 13 bases lay in between. Looked up from germline, CDR1 is MRHNA and CDR2 is SNTAGT. CDR3 residues: CASSEYGQRYNEQFF. The CDR3 nucleotides are TGTGCCAGCAGTGAGTATGGGCAGCGGTACAATGAGCAGTTCTTC.